Below, 27 T cell receptor beta chains from the same sample are listed, as sequenced in a study of T cell repertoires in cytomegalovirus infection. Via MiXCR, TCRdb re-called the reads, giving one row per CDR3 protein. In the table there are about 490,000 distinct CDR3 sequences, approximately 16% of which are singletons. The sequenced sample consisted of CD8+ T cells from PBMCs. These receptors were taken from a human donor in good health (CMV status not recorded). Some clones in this sample may be carry-over from other donors' samples.

This clonotype was observed a handful of times. The chain recombines TRBV29-1 with TRBJ1-1; possibly TRBD1 for D (5 bases). Trimming took 8 bases from V and 1 from J, leaving 11 bases between them. This CDR3 has 12 amino acids. Germline lookup yields CDR1 SQVTM and CDR2 ANQGSEA. The CDR3 protein is CSPYRRNTEAFF. CDR3 sequence (DNA): TGCAGCCCCTACAGGCGGAACACTGAAGCTTTCTTT.

The chain carries TRBV24-1 and TRBJ2-1; TRBD2 aligns across 12 bases. Germline V gene sequence: CDR1 KGHDR, CDR2 SFDVKD. CDR3 length: 17 residues. Germline trimming cut 3 bases from V and 3 bases from J; bases unmatched to any gene: 5. The CDR3 reads CATSDHRTSGIYNEQFF. CDR3 sequence (DNA): TGTGCCACCAGTGATCACAGGACTAGCGGGATCTACAATGAGCAGTTCTTC.

This clonotype was counted many times. This rearrangement joins TRBV6-1 to TRBJ1-1; D is perhaps TRBD1 (6 bases). V dropped 0 bases and J dropped 5 bases, with 13 bases sitting between them. Germline assignment: CDR1 MNHNS and CDR2 SASEGT. The CDR3 spans 15 residues. The CDR3, as DNA: TGTGCCAGCAGTGAAGCCCACAGGGCAAGGACTGAAGCTTTCTTT. Encoded protein: CASSEAHRARTEAFF.

This clonotype has only a few counts. The chain carries TRBV6-5 and TRBJ2-1; perhaps TRBD2 as D (5 bases). V was trimmed by 0 bases and J by 8 bases, leaving 17 bases between them. In germline, CDR1 is MNHEY, CDR2 SVGAGI. The CDR3 consists of 16 residues. The CDR3 region has the DNA TGTGCCAGCAGTTACTCGACTGGGGAGCGGAGGTATGAGCAGTTCTTC. Translating gives CASSYSTGERRYEQFF.

This chain uses TRBV29-1 with TRBJ1-3; D call uncertain. This CDR3 is built from 13 residues. The V end lost 3 bases, the J end lost 0 bases, and 6 bases lay between the germline ends. Germline CDR1 SQVTM, CDR2 ANQGSEA. CDR3 residues: CSVERHSGNTIYF. The CDR3 nucleotides are TGCAGCGTTGAGCGCCACTCTGGAAACACCATATATTTT.

Note on this clonotype: Just one base apart from a much larger clone, this may be a read error. This chain joins TRBV14 and TRBJ1-1; TRBD1 aligns across 8 bases. Per the germline V gene, CDR1 is SGHDN and CDR2 is FVKESK. CDR3 length: 19 amino acids. Trimming removed 0 bases from V and 1 base from J; junction bases left unmatched: 13. CDR3 amino acids: CASSQEEVSGQEENTEAFF. CDR3 coding DNA: TGTGCCAGCAGCCAAGAAGAAGTCTCGGGACAGGAGGAGAACACTGAAGCTTTCTTT. Full variable domain (outside the CDR3, taken from reference TRBV14 and TRBJ1-1): EAGVTQFPSHSVIEKGQTVTLRCDPISGHDNLYWYRRVMGKEIKFLLHFVKESKQDESGMPNNRFLAERTGGTYSTLKVQPAELEDSGVYFCASSQEEVSGQEENTEAFFGQGTRLTVV.

Ten or more counts support this clonotype. V gene TRBV20-1 combines with J gene TRBJ1-1, with D perhaps matching TRBD1 (6 bases). V lost 2 bases, J lost 1 base, and 11 bases lay in between. The CDR3 consists of 14 residues. Looked up from germline, CDR1 is DFQATT and CDR2 is SNEGSKA (reference sequence). The CDR3 DNA sequence: TGCAGTGCTAGATCACAGGGAGAGAACACTGAAGCTTTCTTT. Translation: CSARSQGENTEAFF.

The table lists this clonotype with a few counts. The gene calls are TRBV15 and TRBJ1-5; D possibly corresponds to TRBD1 (5 bases). Trimming stripped 4 bases from V and 3 bases from J, with 10 bases between. The CDR3 is made up of 14 amino acids. Germline CDR1 reads LNHNV; CDR2 reads YYDKDF (reference sequence). CDR3 bases: TGTGCCACCAGCATGGGGCCGGACAATCAGCCCCAGCATTTT. Amino acids: CATSMGPDNQPQHF.

This clonotype was seen more than once but under ten times. The chain employs TRBV4-1 and TRBJ2-5; D gene unclear. The CDR3 totals 14 residues. With 0 bases removed from V and 2 bases from J, the gap between germline ends came to 7 bases. Germline V gene lookup returns CDR1 MGHRA and CDR2 YSYEKL. The CDR3 protein is CASSQDDSQETQYF. CDR3 nucleotide sequence: TGCGCCAGCAGCCAAGATGACTCGCAAGAGACCCAGTACTTC.

The chain links TRBV30 to TRBJ1-5; D ambiguous. Germline assignment: CDR1 GTSNPN and CDR2 SVGIG (reference sequence). This CDR3 is 14 amino acids long. V lost 3 bases and J lost 3, with 12 bases in between. The CDR3: CAWSLGQFNQPQHF. The DNA for the CDR3 is TGTGCCTGGAGCCTAGGGCAGTTCAATCAGCCCCAGCATTTT. The full variable domain, completed using reference TRBV30 and TRBJ1-5, is SQTIHQWPATLVQPVGSPLSLECTVEGTSNPNLYWYRQAAGRGLQLLFYSVGIGQISSEVPQNLSASRPQDRQFILSSKKLLLSDSGFYLCAWSLGQFNQPQHFGDGTRLSIL.

This clonotype was seen at least ten times. The chain couples TRBV7-8 to TRBJ2-1; TRBD1 matches at 9 bases. This CDR3 has 15 amino acids. Germline V gives CDR1 SGHVS, CDR2 FQNEAQ. J was trimmed by 7 bases and V by 1 base; bases with no gene match: 5. The CDR3 region has the DNA TGTGCCAGCAGCTTAGAGGGACAGGGTAGGAATGAGCAGTTCTTC. This translates into CASSLEGQGRNEQFF.

This clonotype showed up many times. This chain links TRBV6-1 with TRBJ2-2; D is uncertain. V dropped 8 bases and J dropped 4 bases, with 5 bases sitting between them. In germline, CDR1 is MNHNS, CDR2 SASEGT. The CDR3 has 11 residues. The CDR3 bases are TGTGCCAGCTTAGCCACCGGGGAGCTGTTTTTT. Amino acids: CASLATGELFF.

This clonotype showed up many times. This rearrangement joins TRBV4-2 to TRBJ2-7, with D possibly being TRBD1 or TRBD2 (6 bases each). This CDR3 region has 14 residues. The germline V gene has CDR1 LGHNA and CDR2 YNFKEQ. Trimming shortened V by 1 base and J by 4 bases, and 11 bases separated the two germline ends. In DNA form, the CDR3 reads TGTGCCAGCAGCCAAGGGAAGGGGGGTTACGAGCAGTACTTC. This sequence encodes CASSQGKGGYEQYF.

This clonotype showed up many times. The CDR3 nucleotides are TGTGCCAGCAGTTACTCCGACAGGAGCTCCTACAATGAGCAGTTCTTC. It encodes CASSYSDRSSYNEQFF. The V and J genes are TRBV6-5 and TRBJ2-1, with TRBD1 as a possible D gene (6 bases). This CDR3 is built from 16 residues. Germline lookup yields CDR1 MNHEY and CDR2 SVGAGI. V dropped 0 bases and J dropped 0 bases, with 9 bases sitting between them.

The gene calls are TRBV4-1 and TRBJ1-1, with 7 bases aligning to TRBD1. Germline V gene lookup returns CDR1 MGHRA and CDR2 YSYEKL. V lost 1 base to trimming and J lost 6 bases; unmatched junction nucleotides: 5. The CDR3 contains 14 residues. The CDR3 here is CASSQVQGVAEAFF. In DNA form, the CDR3 reads TGCGCCAGCAGCCAAGTCCAGGGGGTCGCTGAAGCTTTCTTT.

This clonotype was picked up a small number of times. This chain connects TRBV10-1 to TRBJ2-3; no firm D call. In germline, CDR1 is WNHNN, CDR2 SYGVQD (reference sequence). The CDR3 sequence is 14 residues long. Trimming pared 4 bases from V and 4 bases from J, leaving 12 bases between. The CDR3 DNA reads TGCGCCAGCAGTGTAGGAGAAACGCCAGATACGCAGTATTTT. Translating it yields CASSVGETPDTQYF.

V usage is TRBV2 and J usage is TRBJ1-2; D gene ambiguous. The CDR3 runs to 12 residues. Germline V lookup: CDR1 SNHLY, CDR2 FYNNEI. V was trimmed by 9 bases and J by 8 bases, leaving 16 bases between them. The CDR3 is CARSTSARGYTF. The DNA for the CDR3 is TGTGCCAGGTCCACATCAGCCCGAGGCTACACCTTC.

This clonotype has a count of ten or more. The V call is TRBV12-3 or TRBV12-4, the J call TRBJ2-2, with 7 bases aligning to TRBD1. The length of the CDR3 is 15 residues. Trimming cost V 9 bases and J 6 bases; bases outside gene matches: 13. The CDR3 coding sequence is TGTGCCAGTAAACAGGGGTCTCTCCCCGCCGGGGAGCTGTTTTTT. This gives the protein CASKQGSLPAGELFF.

The chain has TRBV2 and TRBJ2-6; D perhaps matches TRBD1 (6 bases). The germline CDR1 and CDR2 sequences are SNHLY and FYNNEI. V dropped 6 bases and J dropped 0 bases, with 9 bases sitting between them. The CDR3 is 15 amino acids. CDR3 nucleotides: TGTGCCAGCAGAGGACAGATCTCTGGGGCCAACGTCCTGACTTTC. The encoded protein is CASRGQISGANVLTF.

This clonotype showed up just a few times. The chain's CDR3 is CAISAGEGLAGDDNEQFF. DNA of the CDR3: TGTGCCATCAGTGCGGGGGAGGGGCTAGCGGGAGATGACAATGAGCAGTTCTTC. The chain joins TRBV10-3 to TRBJ2-1; 10 bases are a match to TRBD2. Germline CDR1 reads ENHRY; CDR2 reads SYGVKD. This CDR3 is 18 amino acids long. The V segment lost 4 bases and the J segment 5 bases; nucleotides outside the gene matches: 14.

The rearrangement uses TRBV5-5 and TRBJ2-3; 9 bases align to TRBD2. The germline V gene encodes CDR1 SGHKS and CDR2 YYEKEE (reference sequence). V lost 4 bases to trimming and J lost 6 bases; unmatched junction nucleotides: 12. The CDR3 contains 16 residues. The CDR3 DNA sequence: TGTGCCAGCAGCCTGGGACTAGCTTCTTCCGGGGATACGCAGTATTTT. Protein sequence: CASSLGLASSGDTQYF.

Remarks on this clonotype: A read error may produce the germline difference seen at one junction end. CDR3 residues: CASSLSTGTELYTNEQYF. In DNA, the CDR3 is TGTGCCAGCAGCTTGTCAACAGGGACAGAGTTATACACTAACGAGCAGTACTTC. V and J are TRBV5-3 and TRBJ2-7; 7 positions match TRBD1. TRBV5-3 carries the ORF label, with uncertain function. The CDR3 spans 18 residues.

Here the CDR3 reads CASSGGRGSYTDTQYF. The CDR3 nucleotides read TGTGCCAGCAGCGGGGGTCGGGGGTCCTACACAGATACGCAGTATTTT. The gene calls are TRBV9 and TRBJ2-3; D might be TRBD2 (6 bases). The germline V gene encodes CDR1 SGDLS and CDR2 YYNGEE. V lost 3 bases, J lost 2 bases, and 16 bases lay in between. The CDR3 length is 16 residues. Based on the CDR3 plus reference TRBV9 and TRBJ2-3, the full variable domain is DSGVTQTPKHLITATGQRVTLRCSPRSGDLSVYWYQQSLDQGLQFLIQYYNGEERAKGNILERFSAQQFPDLHSELNLSSLELGDSALYFCASSGGRGSYTDTQYFGPGTRLTVL.

V gene TRBV19 combines with J gene TRBJ1-5; TRBD1 aligns across 11 bases. The CDR3 totals 20 residues. The V segment lost 0 bases and the J segment 1 base; nucleotides outside the gene matches: 11. The germline CDR1 and CDR2 sequences are LNHDA and SQIVND (reference sequence). The CDR3 loop is CASSIDLEGQGAISNQPQHF. Written as DNA, the CDR3 is TGTGCCAGTAGTATAGATCTCGAAGGACAGGGGGCCATAAGCAATCAGCCCCAGCATTTT.

This clonotype was counted only a few times. The genes are TRBV6-5 and TRBJ1-5; maybe TRBD1 (5 bases). Trimming took 0 bases from V and 4 from J, leaving 10 bases between them. This CDR3 region has 15 residues. Germline V gives CDR1 MNHEY, CDR2 SVGAGI. CDR3 sequence (DNA): TGTGCCAGCAGTTACTCCTTGGGGACTAATCAGCCCCAGCATTTT. Encoded protein: CASSYSLGTNQPQHF.

This clonotype came up many times. The chain combines TRBV25-1 with TRBJ2-7; 10 positions match TRBD1. Germline CDR1 MGHDK, CDR2 SYGVNS. Germline trimming cut 3 bases from V and 4 bases from J; bases unmatched to any gene: 3. The CDR3 is 14 residues long. The CDR3 region is CASSDGQGGYEQYF. CDR3 DNA: TGTGCCAGCAGTGATGGACAGGGGGGGTACGAGCAGTACTTC.

This clonotype was counted between two and nine times. This chain links TRBV7-9 with TRBJ2-1; D gene unclear. CDR3 length: 13 residues. The germline CDR1 and CDR2 sequences are SEHNR and FQNEAQ (reference sequence). V was cut by 6 bases and J by 7 bases, with 13 bases left in between. The CDR3 nucleotides read TGTGCCAGCAGTTCTACAGCCCGAAATGAGCAGTTCTTC. Protein product: CASSSTARNEQFF.